These T cell receptor beta chains were read from a single sample in a study of cytomegalovirus exposure and HLA in healthy donors. Generated by immunoSEQ multiplex PCR, the TCRdb table keeps only in-frame clones and is missing some. Altogether 80,000 to 130,000 clones are present, more than 65% being singletons, with the ten largest covering 4%. Sequencing was done on a sample of PBMCs. Every receptor here comes from a woman in her forties or fifties in good health and CMV-seropositive. CDR3s include the opening cysteine and the closing phenylalanine or tryptophan.

>TRBV5-3|17|TRBJ2-2
CARSLLASGGNTGELFF
>TRBV7-9|18|TRBJ2-3
CASSDARTGGKGADTQYF
>TRBV30|12|TRBJ1-1
CAWSVRETEAFF
>TRBV7-9|16|TRBJ2-2
CASSLESRLYTGELFF
>TRBV2|11|TRBJ2-2
CATQGPGELFF
>TRBV30|14|TRBJ2-3
CAWSRGLATDTQYF
>TRBV15|16|TRBJ1-2
CATSREKGVGSYGYTF
>TRBV5-1|14|TRBJ1-6
CASSLGGDNSPLHF
>TRBV18|13|TRBJ1-2
CASSPRDHYGYTF
>TRBV19|15|TRBJ1-5
CASSIRQGPNQPQHF
>TRBV6-1|14|TRBJ2-7
CASSPLDRAYEQYF
>TRBV7-9|14|TRBJ2-7
CASSLGGTGYEQYF
>TRBV5-4|16|TRBJ1-2
CASSFFRGQGSYGYTF
>TRBV5-6|14|TRBJ1-1
CASSLTLSGTEAFF
>TRBV6-6|14|TRBJ2-7
CASSYTGQLYEQYF
>TRBV5-6|17|TRBJ1-1
CASSLLKGAYSYAEAFF
>TRBV19|17|TRBJ2-1
CASRGGLEMSSYNEQFF
>TRBV7-3|15|TRBJ2-1
CASSLTASGSSEQFF
>TRBV6-1|17|TRBJ2-7
CASSERARDRSSYEQYF
>TRBV5-8|15|TRBJ2-7
CASSYVPGTGGEQYF
>TRBV6-1|13|TRBJ1-2
CASSSGQLYGYTF
>TRBV29-1|11|TRBJ1-4
CSERLPQKLFF
>TRBV5-4|13|TRBJ2-7
CASSLRGTYEQYF
>TRBV5-1|16|TRBJ2-1
CASSPRDSGPYNEQFF
>TRBV2|13|TRBJ2-3
CASSDIRSDTQYF
>TRBV4-1|16|TRBJ1-4
CASSPPIIQTNEKLFF
>TRBV27|14|TRBJ1-3
CASSSAVSGNTIYF
>TRBV7-9|14|TRBJ1-1
CASSWGGENTEAFF
>TRBV4-1|16|TRBJ2-1
CASSQRLAGAEDEQFF
>TRBV11-3|15|TRBJ2-1
CASSVSGTGLFEQFF
>TRBV6-5|15|TRBJ2-1
CASEGAGGPMNEQFF
>TRBV5-1|17|TRBJ2-3
CASGPSSGVRGTDTQYF
>TRBV7-7|15|TRBJ2-5
CASSLGAGALETQYF
>TRBV5-4|12|TRBJ2-2
CASSPNTGELFF
>TRBV29-1|13|TRBJ1-2
CSTRRGMNYGYTF
>TRBV7-7|15|TRBJ2-5
CASSLVSFDQETQYF
>TRBV2|12|TRBJ1-1
CGARQGNTEAFF
>TRBV29-1|14|TRBJ2-7
CSVAASGSIYEQYF
>TRBV27|15|TRBJ2-7
CASRLAGAFSYEQYF
>TRBV5-1|15|TRBJ1-2
CASSSGTADLYGYTF
>TRBV13|20|TRBJ1-2
CASRIPGQGTVLFINYGYTF
>TRBV2|16|TRBJ1-2
CASIEGRAGPEDGYTF
>TRBV5-6|14|TRBJ1-1
CASTRQGRNTEAFF
>TRBV30|14|.
CASVLGGASYEQYF
>TRBV11-2|14|TRBJ2-3
CASSPGVAGATQYF
>TRBV9|12|TRBJ2-1
CASRGAHNEQFF
>TRBV6-5|14|TRBJ1-5
CASSETASNQPQHF
>TRBV2|13|TRBJ1-2
CASSEGGAYGYTF
>TRBV11-2|15|TRBJ1-4
CASSLVRGYGEKLFF
>TRBV12-5|11|TRBJ1-1
CASGVSGWAFF
>TRBV6-1|13|TRBJ1-5
CASKQAPDQPQHF
>TRBV7-9|14|TRBJ1-5
CASSWGGGEQPQHF
>TRBV29-1|14|TRBJ2-3
CSVEGLASTDTQYF
>TRBV4-1|13|TRBJ2-5
CASSLLGLETQYF
>TRBV2|17|TRBJ1-5
CASSEGFRDSLGQPQHF
>TRBV2|13|TRBJ1-1
CASGGVMNTEAFF
>TRBV6-5|15|TRBJ1-2
CASSYEGGVSYGYTF